This TCR beta chain was found in a study of blood T cells in healthy people across ages. A J-beta primer mix and a sample-barcoded 5' primer were used in a second PCR of roughly 6 to 12 cycles. TCRdb used MiXCR to reprocess the 5' RACE reads, holding one entry per CDR3 protein. The table has about 1,600,000 distinct CDR3 sequences, 42% seen once. This clonotype showed up just once. V gave up 4 bases and J gave up 1 base; unmatched junction bases: 5. The CDR3 covers 15 residues. Germline V CDR1 and CDR2: DFQATT, SNEGSKA (reference sequence). Researchers report isolating at least 6.5 million PBMCs per sample.

The chain joins TRBV20-1 to TRBJ2-2; 8 positions match TRBD1. This receptor was identified in a woman aged 18-29 years in good health. The specimen was blood. The DNA of the CDR3 is TGCAGTGCTACAGGGGGCGCCGAGAACACCGGGGAGCTGTTTTTT. It codes for CSATGGAENTGELFF.